The 28 T cell receptor beta chains below all came from one sample that was sequenced in a study of beta chain features in type 1 diabetes. The sequenced template was cDNA made from the entire isolated RNA. Libraries were prepared by immunoSEQ multiplex PCR; TCRdb keeps only in-frame clonotypes and omits some of them. The sample has some 220,000 clones, roughly a tenth seen once. Specimen: central memory CD4+ T cells from blood. The receptors were sampled from a man younger than 30 in good health.

This clone was seen only a few times. The chain has TRBV25-1 and TRBJ2-1; D perhaps matches TRBD1 (6 bases). CDR3 size: 11 residues. Germline-derived CDR1 and CDR2 are MGHDK and SYGVNS. Trimming removed 6 bases at V and 14 bases at J, with 14 bases between. The CDR3 region is CASSGRAGEFF. In DNA form, the CDR3 reads TGTGCCAGCAGCGGGCGGGCAGGGGAGTTCTTC.

V is TRBV2 and J is TRBJ2-3, with D uncertain. CDR3 length: 13 amino acids. Trimming shortened V by 0 bases and J by 7 bases, and 8 bases separated the two germline ends. Germline V gene lookup returns CDR1 SNHLY and CDR2 FYNNEI. Written as DNA, the CDR3 is TGTGCCAGCAGTGAAGCGCACAAAAATACGCAGTATTTT. This translates into CASSEAHKNTQYF.

The chain links TRBV29-1 to TRBJ2-7; 8 nucleotides align to TRBD2. V shed 6 bases and J 3 bases; nucleotides not matched to a gene: 4. The CDR3 totals 12 residues. CDR1 and CDR2 (germline): SQVTM, ANQGSEA. DNA of the CDR3: TGCAGCGTCCTGAGCGGGAGCTACGAGCAGTACTTC. Translated: CSVLSGSYEQYF.

The genes are TRBV28 and TRBJ1-4, with 10 bases matching TRBD1. The junction had 4 bases not matched to a gene; V was cut back by 10 bases and J by 5 bases. This CDR3 has 13 residues. Germline V gene lookup returns CDR1 MDHEN and CDR2 SYDVKM. The CDR3 protein is CATKDRGNEKLFF. DNA of the CDR3: TGTGCCACCAAGGACAGGGGGAATGAAAAACTGTTTTTT.

Only a few counts were recorded for this clone. J is TRBJ2-2 and V is TRBV30, with D maybe TRBD2 (5 bases). Trimming removed 5 bases from V and 5 bases from J, with 15 bases in between. The germline gives CDR1 GTSNPN, CDR2 SVGIG (reference sequence). This CDR3 region has 14 residues. CDR3 loop: CAWGRVRRTGELFF. CDR3 nucleotides: TGTGCCTGGGGCCGGGTCAGGAGGACCGGGGAGCTGTTTTTT.

There are a few counts of this clone. The chain recombines TRBV2 with TRBJ2-5, with D perhaps assigned TRBD1 or TRBD2 (6 bases each). Germline assignment: CDR1 SNHLY and CDR2 FYNNEI. Trimming took 10 bases from V and 4 from J, leaving 16 bases between them. The CDR3 is 13 amino acids. The CDR3 loop is CATTQGGSETQYF. CDR3 nucleotides: TGTGCCACCACACAGGGAGGTTCAGAGACCCAGTACTTC.

The chain employs TRBV14 and TRBJ2-7; perhaps D is TRBD1 or TRBD2 (5 bases each). Trimming left V 4 bases short and J 2 bases short, with 15 bases between. Germline lookup yields CDR1 SGHDN and CDR2 FVKESK. The CDR3 runs 15 residues. CDR3 amino acids: CASSRPGPGPYEQYF. The CDR3 DNA is TGTGCCAGCAGCCGCCCGGGCCCGGGGCCCTACGAGCAGTACTTC.

This clone was observed a few times. V usage is TRBV7-8 and J usage is TRBJ2-1; 11 nucleotides align to TRBD2. V gave up 3 bases and J gave up 5 bases; unmatched junction bases: 12. Germline assignment: CDR1 SGHVS and CDR2 FQNEAQ. The CDR3 covers 18 residues. The CDR3 DNA follows: TGTGCCAGCAGCTTCGGGACTAGCGGCACCCAAAAACACAATGAGCAGTTCTTC. Amino acids: CASSFGTSGTQKHNEQFF. The variable domain in full, with the rest retrieved from reference TRBV7-8 and TRBJ2-1, is GAGVSQSPRYKVAKRGQDVALRCDPISGHVSLFWYQQALGQGPEFLTYFQNEAQLDKSGLPSDRFFAERPEGSVSTLKIQRTQQEDSAVYLCASSFGTSGTQKHNEQFFGPGTRLTVL.

This clone was counted only a few times. The chain joins TRBV27 to TRBJ2-3; a weak D match, TRBD2 (6 bases). V was pared by 8 bases and J by 0 bases, with 15 bases between. The CDR3 is 15 residues long. Germline CDR1 and CDR2: MNHEY and SMNVEV (reference sequence). The CDR3 loop is CASRPIGSSTDTQYF. Written as DNA, the CDR3 is TGTGCCAGCCGCCCCATCGGGAGTAGCACAGATACGCAGTATTTT.

This clone was counted ten times or more. V usage is TRBV5-8 and J usage is TRBJ2-4, with TRBD1 identical over 11 bases. This CDR3 region has 14 residues. The V segment lost 9 bases and the J segment 8 bases; nucleotides outside the gene matches: 10. From germline, CDR1 is SGHTS and CDR2 YDEGEE. This CDR3 is CATLGDRGVYIQYF. In nucleotides, the CDR3 is TGTGCCACCCTGGGGGACAGGGGGGTTTACATTCAGTACTTC.

V is TRBV28 and J is TRBJ2-6; 8 bases match TRBD1. J gave up 3 bases and V 6 bases, and 4 bases lay outside the gene matches. The length of the CDR3 is 15 residues. Germline V CDR1 and CDR2: MDHEN, SYDVKM. The CDR3 sequence is CASRGQGGGANVLTF. The CDR3 DNA sequence: TGTGCCAGCAGAGGACAGGGAGGTGGGGCCAACGTCCTGACTTTC.

The chain is built from TRBV4-1 and TRBJ2-5; D possibly corresponds to TRBD2 (6 bases). The CDR3 extends over 14 amino acids. The V and J ends lost 2 bases and 5 bases respectively, with 12 bases between them. Looked up from germline, CDR1 is MGHRA and CDR2 is YSYEKL. DNA for the CDR3: TGCGCCAGCAGCCAAACGGGGAGGTGGGAGACCCAGTACTTC. Translated, it gives CASSQTGRWETQYF.

In this sample, this clone turned up a few times. This sequence joins TRBV7-9 and TRBJ2-7, with TRBD2 matching over 8 bases. Unmatched junction bases numbered 12, after V lost 1 base and J lost 1 base. Germline CDR1 and CDR2: SEHNR and FQNEAQ (reference sequence). The CDR3 extends over 18 amino acids. The CDR3 nucleotides read TGTGCCAGCAGCTTAGTACCCCTCCGACTAGCGCTATCCTACGAGCAGTACTTC. Protein sequence: CASSLVPLRLALSYEQYF.

The V and J genes are TRBV5-1 and TRBJ2-5, with D tentatively TRBD1 or TRBD2 (5 bases each). V shed 2 bases and J shed 5 bases, with 13 bases lying between them. This CDR3 has 14 amino acids. Germline values: CDR1 SGHRS, CDR2 YFSETQ. The CDR3 loop is CASSLGETRETQYF. CDR3 in DNA: TGCGCCAGCAGCTTAGGGGAGACGAGGGAGACCCAGTACTTC.

The chain is built from TRBV7-9 and TRBJ1-1; tentative D call: TRBD1 (6 bases). V lost 3 bases and J lost 3, with 8 bases in between. Germline V CDR1 and CDR2: SEHNR, FQNEAQ (reference sequence). The CDR3 length is 13 residues. As DNA, the CDR3 is TGTGCCAGCAGCTTGGGGGCTTACACTGAAGCTTTCTTT. It specifies CASSLGAYTEAFF.

This clone showed up many times. V and J are TRBV4-2 and TRBJ2-6; D is uncertain. The CDR3 has 16 residues. In germline, CDR1 is LGHNA, CDR2 YNFKEQ. Trimming pared 3 bases from V and 4 bases from J, leaving 13 bases between. CDR3 sequence: CASSQQAGPGANVLTF. The CDR3 DNA follows: TGTGCCAGCAGCCAGCAAGCAGGTCCCGGGGCCAACGTCCTGACTTTC.

This clone was counted between two and nine times. The DNA of the CDR3 is TGCGCCAGCAGCTTCGCCGGGACAAGGAATGAAAAACTGTTTTTT. It is translated as CASSFAGTRNEKLFF. The chain uses TRBV5-1 and TRBJ1-4; D might be TRBD1 (6 bases). The V end lost 2 bases, the J end lost 5 bases, and 13 bases lay between the germline ends. CDR3 length: 15 amino acids. CDR1 is SGHRS and CDR2 is YFSETQ in the germline V gene.

This clone showed up many times. The chain recombines TRBV10-3 with TRBJ1-2, with 7 bases matching TRBD1. The CDR3 covers 14 residues. With V trimmed by 6 bases and J by 2 bases, 6 bases remained unmatched. Germline lookup yields CDR1 ENHRY and CDR2 SYGVKD. This chain's CDR3 is CAISEGATNYGYTF. CDR3 sequence (DNA): TGTGCCATCAGCGAGGGGGCCACAAACTATGGCTACACCTTC.

A few counts support this clone. This chain joins TRBV18 and TRBJ1-3; no reliable D call. Germline assignment: CDR1 KGHSH and CDR2 LQKENI. The CDR3 length is 16 residues. V was pared by 3 bases and J by 0 bases, with 12 bases between. The CDR3 is CASSPKDPISGNTIYF. CDR3 coding DNA: TGTGCCAGCTCACCGAAGGACCCGATCTCTGGAAACACCATATATTTT. Looking up the rest from reference TRBV18 and TRBJ1-3 gives the full variable domain: NAGVMQNPRHLVRRRGQEARLRCSPMKGHSHVYWYRQLPEEGLKFMVYLQKENIIDESGMPKERFSAEFPKEGPSILRIQQVVRGDSAAYFCASSPKDPISGNTIYFGEGSWLTVV.

Turning to this clone: The sample contains more than one DNA sequence encoding this CDR3. V usage is TRBV5-6 and J usage is TRBJ2-4, with TRBD1 matching over 7 bases. V shed 2 bases, J shed 3 bases, and the junction held 5 bases outside the gene matches. The germline V gene encodes CDR1 SGHDT and CDR2 YYEEEE. The CDR3 contains 15 residues. The CDR3, as DNA: TGTGCCAGCAGCTTTCTGCAGGGGGACAAAAACATTCAGTACTTC. This translates into CASSFLQGDKNIQYF.

V is TRBV5-6 and J is TRBJ2-5; TRBD1 agrees at 8 bases. The CDR3 has 16 amino acids. V was clipped by 4 bases and J by 5 bases; unmatched bases: 13. Germline CDR1 is SGHDT and CDR2 is YYEEEE. CDR3 sequence: CASSGWGQGAIETQYF. The CDR3 DNA follows: TGTGCCAGCAGCGGTTGGGGCCAGGGGGCGATTGAGACCCAGTACTTC.

This clone was detected a few times. Other nucleotide sequences in the sample specify the same CDR3. The chain employs TRBV5-1 and TRBJ2-1; D gene ambiguous. The length of the CDR3 is 13 residues. Germline lookup yields CDR1 SGHRS and CDR2 YFSETQ. Trimming took off 0 bases at V and 4 bases at J, with 5 bases between the two ends. In DNA, the CDR3 is TGCGCCAGCAGCTTGGACGATTACAATGAGCAGTTCTTC. Translated, it gives CASSLDDYNEQFF.

This clone was recorded a few times. The V and J genes are TRBV9 and TRBJ2-1, with TRBD2 matching over 7 bases. The junction had 4 bases not matched to a gene; V was cut back by 2 bases and J by 2 bases. Germline values: CDR1 SGDLS, CDR2 YYNGEE. The CDR3 is 15 amino acids. CDR3 DNA: TGTGCCAGCAGCGTGGCGGGAGAGGCCTACAATGAGCAGTTCTTC. It yields the protein CASSVAGEAYNEQFF.

In this sample, this clone turned up a few times. The rearrangement uses TRBV28 and TRBJ2-7; TRBD1 is a possible D gene (6 bases). Germline CDR1 reads MDHEN; CDR2 reads SYDVKM. The V and J ends lost 2 bases and 2 bases respectively, with 13 bases between them. The CDR3 has 15 amino acids. CDR3 protein: CASSLGTLSPYEQYF. For the CDR3, the DNA is TGTGCCAGCAGTTTAGGGACACTCAGCCCCTACGAGCAGTACTTC.

In its sample, this clone was seen a few times. The chain is built from TRBV7-2 and TRBJ2-1, with 9 bases that match TRBD1. Germline lookup yields CDR1 SGHTA and CDR2 FQGNSA. This CDR3 spans 18 amino acids. The V and J ends lost 2 bases and 0 bases, in that order; junction bases with no gene match: 8. The CDR3 here is CASSLIGTGRPSYNEQFF. Here the CDR3 DNA reads TGTGCCAGCAGCTTAATCGGGACAGGGCGGCCCTCCTACAATGAGCAGTTCTTC. Variable domain in full (rest from reference TRBV7-2 and TRBJ2-1): GAGVSQSPSNKVTEKGKDVELRCDPISGHTALYWYRQSLGQGLEFLIYFQGNSAPDKSGLPSDRFSAERTGGSVSTLTIQRTQQEDSAVYLCASSLIGTGRPSYNEQFFGPGTRLTVL.

The rearrangement joins TRBV7-9 to TRBJ2-6, with D perhaps being TRBD1 or TRBD2 (5 bases each). Trimming took off 3 bases at V and 0 bases at J, with 6 bases between the two ends. Germline CDR1 SEHNR, CDR2 FQNEAQ (reference sequence). This CDR3 is built from 15 residues. The CDR3 nucleotides are TGTGCCAGCAGCTTGGGGGACTCTGGGGCCAACGTCCTGACTTTC. Protein product: CASSLGDSGANVLTF.

This clone came up a few times. The CDR3 is CASSLEIDSYSGNTIYF. The CDR3 bases are TGTGCCAGCAGCTTAGAAATCGACAGCTACTCTGGAAACACCATATATTTT. The rearrangement uses TRBV7-6 and TRBJ1-3; D perhaps matches TRBD1 (5 bases). Trimming took 1 base from V and 0 from J, leaving 13 bases between them. Looked up from germline, CDR1 is SGHVS and CDR2 is FNYEAQ. The CDR3 sequence is 17 residues long.

The table lists this clone with a few counts. The chain joins TRBV5-4 to TRBJ2-3; a weak D match, TRBD2 (5 bases). The CDR3 consists of 16 residues. The ends were cut back, 0 bases at V and 2 bases at J, with 13 bases in the middle. In germline, CDR1 is SGHNT, CDR2 YYREEE (reference sequence). The DNA of the CDR3 is TGTGCCAGCAGCTTGGGGTCTAGCATTGCCACAGATACGCAGTATTTT. It codes for CASSLGSSIATDTQYF.